These 28 T cell receptor beta chains share one sample of origin, sequenced in a study of T cell changes during pregnancy in multiple sclerosis (dated by TCRdb to 2018 to 2020). Preparation of the library involved the immunoSEQ multiplex PCR assay. TCRdb's version of the immuneACCESS table is confined to in-frame rearrangements and falls short of the full clone set. An unresolved V gene accounts for under half of the shortfall where checked; the remainder is of unknown origin. Recorded for this sample are about 84,000 clones; about 94% of them occurred a single time. Of the sample, 2.5% is held by the ten largest clones. Sequenced material: peripheral blood, taken in the third trimester of pregnancy. Receptor source: a female donor with multiple sclerosis, enrolled in a pregnancy study.

This clone came up a few times. The chain recombines TRBV5-4 with TRBJ2-2, with D perhaps matching TRBD1 (5 bases). The V gene's germline CDR1 is SGHNT and CDR2 YYREEE (reference sequence). The CDR3 sequence is 20 residues long. Trimming took off 4 bases at V and 0 bases at J, with 25 bases between the two ends. CDR3 nucleotide sequence: TGTGCCAGCAGCCCAAGACAGCAGACCTCCTTTCTTTCGAACACCGGGGAGCTGTTTTTT. It encodes CASSPRQQTSFLSNTGELFF. Complete variable domain (other parts from reference TRBV5-4 and TRBJ2-2): ETGVTQSPTHLIKTRGQQVTLRCSSQSGHNTVSWYQQALGQGPQFIFQYYREEENGRGNFPPRFSGLQFPNYSSELNVNALELDDSALYLCASSPRQQTSFLSNTGELFFGEGSRLTVL.

V is TRBV15 and J is TRBJ2-1, with 8 nucleotides matching TRBD2. The junction had 11 bases not matched to a gene; V was cut back by 2 bases and J by 8 bases. The germline CDR1 and CDR2 sequences are LNHNV and YYDKDF (reference sequence). This CDR3 has 16 amino acids. CDR3 amino acids: CATSRPISGGEYEQFF. The CDR3 region has the DNA TGTGCCACCAGCAGACCAATCAGCGGGGGAGAATATGAGCAGTTCTTC.

V and J are TRBV30 and TRBJ1-1; D gene uncertain. Germline values: CDR1 GTSNPN, CDR2 SVGIG (reference sequence). V lost 3 bases, J lost 5 bases, and 4 bases lay in between. The length of the CDR3 is 10 residues. In nucleotides, the CDR3 is TGTGCCTGGAGCCGGACTGAAGCTTTCTTT. Translated, it gives CAWSRTEAFF.

The chain has TRBV2 and TRBJ1-4; TRBD1 agrees at 9 bases. Per germline, CDR1 SNHLY and CDR2 FYNNEI. J gave up 7 bases and V 7 bases, and 7 bases lay outside the gene matches. This CDR3 spans 14 amino acids. Written as DNA, the CDR3 is TGTGCCAGCAACCCGGGACAGGGTAGTGAAAAACTGTTTTTT. Translated, it gives CASNPGQGSEKLFF.

The CDR3 DNA follows: TGTGCCAGCAGCCCGACTACAGGGGGGTTTTACGAGCAGTACTTC. Protein sequence: CASSPTTGGFYEQYF. The rearrangement uses TRBV11-2 and TRBJ2-7; 8 bases agree with TRBD1. This CDR3 spans 15 amino acids. CDR1 and CDR2 from the germline V gene are SGHAT and FQNNGV. Trimming cost V 5 bases and J 4 bases; bases outside gene matches: 10.

Comments on this clone: An end of the junction does not agree with germline; a read error may underlie this. The V call is TRBV7-7, the J call TRBJ2-1; D is perhaps TRBD1 (5 bases). The CDR3 has 17 amino acids. Looked up from germline, CDR1 is SSHAT and CDR2 is FNYEAQ (reference sequence). DNA for the CDR3: TGTGCTAGCAGCTTAATAGTGGTGCAGGGTCTCCACAATGAGCAGTTCTTC. This translates into CASSLIVVQGLHNEQFF.

The chain employs TRBV2 and TRBJ1-1, with TRBD1 matching over 10 bases. The CDR3 has 14 amino acids. J lost 5 bases, V lost 6 bases, and 6 bases had no gene match. The germline gives CDR1 SNHLY, CDR2 FYNNEI. CDR3 DNA: TGTGCCAGCAGCCGGGACAGGGGAGGGACTGAAGCTTTCTTT. Its protein product is CASSRDRGGTEAFF.

The rearrangement uses TRBV27 and TRBJ1-2; TRBD1 is a possible D gene (5 bases). This CDR3 spans 14 amino acids. V dropped 4 bases and J dropped 5 bases, with 14 bases sitting between them. CDR1 MNHEY and CDR2 SMNVEV come from the germline V gene (reference sequence). CDR3 nucleotides: TGTGCCAGCAGTTCCCCAGCAACAGGTTATGGCTACACCTTC. Its translation is CASSSPATGYGYTF.

The J gene is TRBJ2-1, the V gene TRBV2, with 8 bases that match TRBD2. Germline values: CDR1 SNHLY, CDR2 FYNNEI. The length of the CDR3 is 14 residues. Trimming at V came to 3 bases and at J to 4 bases, leaving 2 bases not matched to a gene. The CDR3: CASSETSVYNEQFF. CDR3 DNA: TGTGCCAGCAGTGAGACTAGCGTGTACAATGAGCAGTTCTTC. The entire variable domain, with the rest obtained from reference TRBV2 and TRBJ2-1, is as follows: EPEVTQTPSHQVTQMGQEVILRCVPISNHLYFYWYRQILGQKVEFLVSFYNNEISEKSEIFDDQFSVERPDGSNFTLKIRSTKLEDSAMYFCASSETSVYNEQFFGPGTRLTVL.

The chain carries TRBV5-1 and TRBJ2-7, with D possibly TRBD2 on 6 matching bases. Germline-derived CDR1 and CDR2 are SGHRS and YFSETQ. This CDR3 comprises 14 residues. V gave up 0 bases and J gave up 4 bases, with 11 bases separating them. The CDR3 spells CASSLVGLPYEQYF. DNA for the CDR3: TGCGCCAGCAGCTTGGTGGGACTTCCTTACGAGCAGTACTTC.

The V and J genes are TRBV6-5 and TRBJ2-1, with no clear D. CDR3 length: 15 amino acids. Germline V lookup: CDR1 MNHEY, CDR2 SVGAGI. Trimming pared 7 bases from V and 4 bases from J, leaving 17 bases between. For the CDR3, the DNA is TGTGCCAGCAACCCTAGGTCTGGGTTTTACAATGAGCAGTTCTTC. Translating it yields CASNPRSGFYNEQFF.

The chain is built from TRBV18 and TRBJ2-3; 13 bases are shared with TRBD2. CDR3 length: 17 amino acids. The germline gives CDR1 KGHSH, CDR2 LQKENI. V lost 4 bases to trimming and J lost 0 bases; unmatched junction nucleotides: 4. Written as DNA, the CDR3 is TGTGCCAGCTCACTTGGACTAGCGGGAGCTAGCACAGATACGCAGTATTTT. This translates into CASSLGLAGASTDTQYF.

This clone was seen only once. The chain carries TRBV15 and TRBJ2-1, with D perhaps TRBD2 (5 bases). This CDR3 has 12 residues. Trimming removed 3 bases at V and 12 bases at J, with 12 bases between. Germline V gene sequence: CDR1 LNHNV, CDR2 YYDKDF (reference sequence). For the CDR3, the DNA is TGTGCCACCAGCAGCGGGCGGGCGTTGCAGTTCTTC. Protein sequence: CATSSGRALQFF.

The rearrangement links TRBV25-1 to TRBJ2-7; possibly TRBD1 for D (5 bases). Germline values: CDR1 MGHDK, CDR2 SYGVNS. The CDR3 runs to 15 residues. Trimming shortened V by 3 bases and J by 6 bases, and 18 bases separated the two germline ends. Here the CDR3 DNA reads TGTGCCAGCAGTGATTGGACCGGGTCCCAGGGCGAGCAGTACTTC. Protein sequence: CASSDWTGSQGEQYF.

The V gene is TRBV6-6, the J gene TRBJ1-2, with a weak D call TRBD1 (6 bases). This CDR3 is 14 amino acids long. Germline loops: CDR1 MNHNY, CDR2 SVGAGI (reference sequence). V shed 7 bases and J shed 8 bases, with 20 bases lying between them. The CDR3 nucleotides are TGTGCCAGCACCGACCCAGGGGCTGGAGAAGGCTACACCTTC. Translating it yields CASTDPGAGEGYTF.

The rearrangement joins TRBV7-2 to TRBJ1-5, with a tentative D call TRBD1 (5 bases). Germline CDR1 reads SGHTA; CDR2 reads FQGNSA. Trimming cost V 3 bases and J 6 bases, with 15 bases left between them. The CDR3 is 15 amino acids. The CDR3 DNA is TGTGCCAGCAGCTTTAGCCCAGCGGGGCCTCAGCCCCAGCATTTT. Amino acids: CASSFSPAGPQPQHF.

The chain has TRBV7-9 and TRBJ1-1; D is undetermined. V was clipped by 1 base and J by 3 bases, with 6 bases between them. CDR3 length: 13 amino acids. The germline V gene encodes CDR1 SEHNR and CDR2 FQNEAQ (reference sequence). The CDR3 loop reads CASSLGPDTEAFF. The DNA of the CDR3 is TGTGCCAGCAGCTTAGGTCCGGACACTGAAGCTTTCTTT.

V and J are TRBV4-1 and TRBJ2-5; 10 bases match TRBD2. Germline CDR1 reads MGHRA; CDR2 reads YSYEKL. Trimming cost V 1 base and J 1 base; bases outside gene matches: 3. The CDR3 runs 16 residues. CDR3 in amino acids: CASSQVTSGIQETQYF. CDR3 bases: TGCGCCAGCAGCCAAGTAACTAGCGGGATCCAAGAGACCCAGTACTTC.

The rearrangement uses TRBV7-6 and TRBJ2-5, with D unresolved. In germline, CDR1 is SGHVS, CDR2 FNYEAQ. V dropped 2 bases and J dropped 5 bases, with 12 bases sitting between them. The length of the CDR3 is 14 residues. In nucleotides, the CDR3 is TGTGCCAGCAGCTTAAGAATGGTCCGGGAGACCCAGTACTTC. This translates into CASSLRMVRETQYF.

This chain joins TRBV19 and TRBJ2-1; the match to TRBD1 covers 9 bases. Germline CDR1 reads LNHDA; CDR2 reads SQIVND (reference sequence). V gave up 3 bases and J gave up 9 bases; unmatched junction bases: 9. This CDR3 contains 15 residues. The CDR3 DNA sequence: TGTGCCAGTAGTATGTGGGGACAGGGATATAGTGAGCAGTTCTTC. Translating it yields CASSMWGQGYSEQFF.

The chain joins TRBV5-6 to TRBJ2-2; 7 bases are a match to TRBD1. With 4 bases clipped from V and 4 bases from J, the junction kept 10 bases outside the gene matches. The CDR3 runs 16 residues. CDR1 is SGHDT, CDR2 YYEEEE, per germline. The chain's CDR3 is CASSPRQGRVTGELFF. CDR3 DNA sequence: TGTGCCAGCAGCCCTAGACAGGGACGGGTCACCGGGGAGCTGTTTTTT.

Regarding this clone: A junction boundary mismatches the germline segment, possibly from a read error. This chain joins TRBV29-1 and TRBJ2-1, with D perhaps TRBD2 (5 bases). The germline V gene encodes CDR1 SQVTM and CDR2 ANQGSEA. The CDR3 is 11 amino acids. CDR3 bases: TGCAGCGGTGAATCGGGGAATGAGCAGTTCTTC. Protein: CSGESGNEQFF.

The genes are TRBV15 and TRBJ1-2; TRBD1 agrees at 9 bases. The CDR3 sequence is 13 residues long. CDR1 is LNHNV and CDR2 is YYDKDF in the germline V gene (reference sequence). The junction had 3 bases not matched to a gene; V was cut back by 6 bases and J by 4 bases. As DNA, the CDR3 is TGTGCCACCAGGGGACAGGGCACCTATGGCTACACCTTC. It translates to CATRGQGTYGYTF.

The genes are TRBV7-9 and TRBJ2-7, with D possibly TRBD2 on 5 matching bases. CDR1 SEHNR and CDR2 FQNEAQ come from the germline V gene (reference sequence). The V gene lost 4 bases and the J gene lost 3 bases, with 19 bases spanning the gap. This CDR3 comprises 16 residues. The CDR3 nucleotides are TGTGCCAGCAGCTCCCCTGTTTCTACGACTAACTACGAGCAGTACTTC. Amino acids: CASSSPVSTTNYEQYF.

The rearrangement links TRBV9 to TRBJ2-5; TRBD2 might be the D (5 bases). The CDR3 covers 13 residues. Per the germline V gene, CDR1 is SGDLS and CDR2 is YYNGEE. With 0 bases removed from V and 7 bases from J, the gap between germline ends came to 10 bases. CDR3 bases: TGTGCCAGCAGCGTAGACGGGGATGGGACCCAGTACTTC. This gives the protein CASSVDGDGTQYF.

The rearrangement joins TRBV9 to TRBJ2-3, with 7 bases aligning to TRBD1. The J segment lost 2 bases and the V segment lost 5 bases, leaving 20 bases of the junction unmatched. Germline lookup yields CDR1 SGDLS and CDR2 YYNGEE. The CDR3 covers 19 residues. The CDR3 sequence is CASSRPSGPRTGHTDTQYF. CDR3 DNA sequence: TGTGCCAGCAGTCGTCCCTCCGGACCCCGGACAGGACACACAGATACGCAGTATTTT.

The CDR3 here is CASSFSGTGQGYTF. DNA for the CDR3: TGTGCCAGCAGTTTCTCCGGGACAGGTCAAGGCTACACCTTC. This chain uses TRBV27 with TRBJ1-2, with 8 bases identical to TRBD1. Germline V gives CDR1 MNHEY, CDR2 SMNVEV (reference sequence). This CDR3 spans 14 amino acids. V lost 3 bases and J lost 8; bases outside the gene matches: 8.

The chain has TRBV13 and TRBJ1-2, with unresolved D. The CDR3 has 12 amino acids. Germline lookup yields CDR1 PRHDT and CDR2 FYEKMQ (reference sequence). Trimming stripped 0 bases from V and 8 bases from J, with 7 bases between. The CDR3 nucleotides read TGTGCCAGCAGCTTAGGCAGAGGAGGCTACACCTTC. Translated, it gives CASSLGRGGYTF.